These T cell receptor beta chains were read from a single sample in a study of T cell changes during pregnancy in multiple sclerosis. TCRdb's copy holds only in-frame clones and misses some; the assay was immunoSEQ multiplex PCR. Among roughly 20,000 clones, roughly 90% were seen once, and the ten largest hold roughly 6.9%. Material: CD8+ T cells from peripheral blood mononuclear cells, obtained in the first trimester of pregnancy. The receptor set was obtained from a female donor with multiple sclerosis, enrolled in a pregnancy study. The CDR3 runs from the conserved cysteine through the conserved F or W. D genes are given only for firm matches. Expanded clones are given a class, and other clones once, few, many or no size at all.

V,size,J,D,CDR3,DNA
TRBV6-1,medium-sized,TRBJ2-5,TRBD1,CASSDPPGQGRETQYF,TGTGCCAGCAGTGACCCCCCGGGACAGGGGAGAGAGACCCAGTACTTC
TRBV12-5,-,TRBJ2-1,TRBD1,CASGLRQGPRNEQFF,TGTGCTAGTGGGCTAAGACAGGGACCAAGGAATGAGCAGTTCTTC
TRBV7-2,once,TRBJ2-7,TRBD1,CASKRAGQAYEQYF,TGTGCCAGCAAAAGGGCGGGACAGGCCTACGAGCAGTACTTC
TRBV7-6,-,TRBJ2-3,-,CASSPRTTTTDTQYF,TGTGCCAGCAGCCCCCGGACAACAACCACAGATACGCAGTATTTT
TRBV28,-,TRBJ1-1,-,CASRRQVNTEAFF,TGTGCCAGCAGGAGACAGGTGAACACTGAAGCTTTCTTT
TRBV4-3,once,TRBJ2-7,-,CASSQEETGSYEQYF,TGCGCCAGCAGCCAAGAAGAGACAGGCTCATACGAGCAGTACTTC
TRBV7-9,-,TRBJ1-5,-,CASSNGDQPQHF,TGTGCCAGCAGCAACGGAGATCAGCCCCAGCATTTT
TRBV20-1,few,TRBJ1-1,TRBD1,CSASDRTEAFF,TGCAGTGCTTCGGACAGGACTGAAGCTTTCTTT
TRBV27,-,TRBJ2-5,-,CASSSGVLETQYF,TGTGCCAGCAGTTCGGGGGTATTGGAGACCCAGTACTTC
TRBV2,-,TRBJ2-1,-,CASSVSSAYNEQFF,TGTGCCAGCAGTGTTAGTAGCGCCTACAATGAGCAGTTCTTC
TRBV5-6,-,TRBJ2-5,TRBD2,CASSSGTSQTQETQYF,TGTGCCAGCAGCTCCGGGACTAGCCAAACCCAAGAGACCCAGTACTTC
TRBV7-9,-,TRBJ1-1,-,CALGWGMGGTEAFF,TGTGCCCTCGGGTGGGGGATGGGGGGCACTGAAGCTTTCTTT
TRBV6-4,-,TRBJ2-1,TRBD2,CASSHSTSGDYNEQFF,TGTGCCAGCAGCCATTCAACTAGCGGGGACTACAATGAGCAGTTCTTC
TRBV12-5,-,TRBJ1-1,-,CASGYQGARDEAFF,TGTGCTAGTGGTTACCAAGGGGCGCGGGATGAAGCTTTCTTT
TRBV4-3,-,TRBJ1-5,-,CASSQDPATGHPNQPQHF,TGCGCCAGCAGCCAAGATCCCGCCACGGGACACCCCAATCAGCCCCAGCATTTT
TRBV7-9,-,TRBJ2-7,TRBD2,CASSSGTSAGNGYEQYF,TGTGCCAGCAGCAGTGGGACTAGCGCTGGTAATGGCTACGAGCAGTACTTC
TRBV4-2,medium-sized,TRBJ2-1,TRBD2,CASSPESGGTYNEQFF,TGTGCCAGCAGCCCAGAAAGCGGGGGCACCTACAATGAGCAGTTCTTC
TRBV4-3,-,TRBJ1-5,-,CASSQERISNQPQHF,TGCGCCAGCAGCCAAGAGCGGATTAGCAATCAGCCCCAGCATTTT
TRBV28,-,TRBJ2-7,TRBD2,CASSLGRAGVTEQYF,TGTGCCAGCAGTTTGGGGAGAGCGGGAGTAACCGAGCAGTACTTC
TRBV6-1,-,TRBJ1-1,TRBD1,CASSGGQGGLVNTEAFF,TGTGCCAGCAGTGGGGGACAGGGGGGATTAGTGAACACTGAAGCTTTCTTT
TRBV7-6,-,TRBJ2-7,TRBD2,CASSPPSGTSNYEQYF,TGTGCCAGCAGCCCCCCATCCGGGACTAGCAATTACGAGCAGTACTTC
TRBV7-9,-,TRBJ2-3,TRBD2,CASSFTSGSTDTQYF,TGTGCCAGCAGCTTCACTAGCGGGAGCACAGATACGCAGTATTTT
TRBV5-5,-,TRBJ2-1,TRBD2,CASSSTSEGGLYNEQFF,TGTGCCAGCAGTTCGACTAGCGAAGGGGGGCTATACAATGAGCAGTTCTTC
TRBV7-9,-,TRBJ2-1,-,CASSLAPLAYNEQFF,TGTGCCAGCAGCTTAGCGCCTCTAGCCTACAATGAGCAGTTCTTC
TRBV5-1,-,TRBJ2-1,TRBD2,CASSLGLAVYNEQFF,TGCGCCAGCAGCTTGGGACTAGCGGTCTACAATGAGCAGTTCTTC
TRBV6-5,-,TRBJ1-1,-,CASSPSGWATEAFF,TGTGCCAGCAGTCCCAGCGGGTGGGCCACTGAAGCTTTCTTT
TRBV28,once,TRBJ2-4,-,CASSPNDRMGIAKNIQYF,TGTGCCAGCAGTCCTAACGACAGGATGGGGATAGCCAAAAACATTCAGTACTTC
TRBV5-1,-,TRBJ1-4,-,CASSQSQGTNEKLFF,TGCGCCAGCAGCCAATCTCAGGGCACTAATGAAAAACTGTTTTTT
TRBV13,-,TRBJ2-2,TRBD2,CASSSGLAGFTGELFF,TGTGCCAGCAGCTCGGGACTAGCGGGATTCACCGGGGAGCTGTTTTTT
TRBV7-3,once,TRBJ2-1,-,CASSPSTAYNEQFF,TGTGCCAGCAGCCCCTCGACAGCCTACAATGAGCAGTTCTTC
TRBV29-1,few,TRBJ2-7,TRBD2,CSVERLAGSGEQYF,TGCAGCGTTGAGAGACTAGCGGGCTCGGGTGAGCAGTACTTC
TRBV6-4,-,TRBJ2-3,-,CASSEGTSLTDTQYF,TGTGCCAGCAGTGAGGGGACTTCTCTCACAGATACGCAGTATTTT
TRBV6-4,-,TRBJ2-3,TRBD2,CASSASGSSDTQYF,TGTGCCAGCAGTGCCAGCGGGAGCAGTGATACGCAGTATTTT
TRBV19,once,TRBJ2-7,TRBD2,CASSPAGYSYEQYF,TGTGCCAGTAGTCCAGCGGGATACTCCTACGAGCAGTACTTC
TRBV6-5,-,TRBJ2-2,-,CASREGLYTGELFF,TGTGCCAGCAGAGAGGGACTTTACACCGGGGAGCTGTTTTTT
TRBV19,-,TRBJ2-5,-,CASSISTVQETQYF,TGTGCCAGTAGTATATCGACAGTTCAAGAGACCCAGTACTTC
TRBV4-3,-,TRBJ2-1,-,CASSQDLTGSSYNEQFF,TGCGCCAGCAGCCAAGATCTTACGGGGAGCTCCTACAATGAGCAGTTCTTC
TRBV10-3,-,TRBJ2-2,TRBD2,CAIREILAGVHGELFF,TGTGCCATCAGGGAAATACTAGCGGGAGTACACGGGGAGCTGTTTTTT
TRBV6-5,-,TRBJ2-7,TRBD1,CASSYGQGNYEQYF,TGTGCCAGCAGTTACGGACAGGGAAACTACGAGCAGTACTTC
TRBV4-2,large,TRBJ2-7,-,CASSQEEGSSYEQYF,TGTGCCAGCAGCCAAGAGGAGGGGAGCTCCTACGAGCAGTACTTC
TRBV27,-,TRBJ2-7,TRBD1,CASSLGTGSYEQYF,TGTGCCAGCAGTTTAGGGACAGGGTCCTACGAGCAGTACTTC
TRBV7-3,-,TRBJ1-5,TRBD1,CASRQSSRPESWDSSNQPQHF,TGTGCCAGCAGGCAATCTTCTAGACCTGAGAGTTGGGACAGTAGCAATCAGCCCCAGCATTTT
TRBV21-1,-,TRBJ2-1,-,CASWELLAGGQNNEQFF,TGTGCCAGCTGGGAGTTACTAGCGGGAGGCCAGAACAATGAGCAGTTCTTC
TRBV29-1,-,TRBJ2-7,-,CSATTEREQYF,TGCAGCGCTACGACCGAGCGCGAGCAGTACTTC
TRBV7-8,-,TRBJ2-7,TRBD2,CASSLEGAGTYEQYF,TGTGCCAGCAGCTTAGAGGGAGCGGGGACCTACGAGCAGTACTTC
TRBV12-5,-,TRBJ2-3,-,CASAPAGSTDTQYF,TGTGCTAGCGCCCCAGCAGGGAGCACAGATACGCAGTATTTT
TRBV6-1,once,TRBJ2-1,TRBD1,CASSDLLTGGSYNEQFF,TGTGCCAGCAGTGATCTCCTTACAGGGGGCTCCTACAATGAGCAGTTCTTC
TRBV7-9,-,TRBJ1-5,-,CASSRRPMTDYSNQPQHF,TGTGCCAGCAGCCGAAGACCCATGACAGATTATAGCAATCAGCCCCAGCATTTT